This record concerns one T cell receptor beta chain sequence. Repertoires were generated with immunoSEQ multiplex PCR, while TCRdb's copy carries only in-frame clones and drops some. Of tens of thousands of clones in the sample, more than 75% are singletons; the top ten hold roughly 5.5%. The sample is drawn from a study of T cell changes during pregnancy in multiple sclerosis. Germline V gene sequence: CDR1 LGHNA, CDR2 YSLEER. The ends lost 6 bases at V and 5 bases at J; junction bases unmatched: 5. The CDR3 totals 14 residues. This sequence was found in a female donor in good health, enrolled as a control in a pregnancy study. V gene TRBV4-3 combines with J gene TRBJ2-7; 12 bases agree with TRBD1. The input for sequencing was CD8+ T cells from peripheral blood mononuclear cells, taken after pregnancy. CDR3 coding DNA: TGCGCCAGCAGTCCGGGACAGGGGGCCCACGAGCAGTACTTC. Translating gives CASSPGQGAHEQYF.